This TCR beta chain was sequenced in a study of CD4 T cells in relation to SARS-CoV-2 and coronaviruses. Background on the study: TCR beta CDR3s were sequenced after roughly nine-day antigen culture of PBMCs.

On this clone itself: Its antigen is currently unknown.

Naive and memory CD4+ T cells were separated from cryopreserved PBMCs. The CDR3 contains 17 residues. Germline trimming cut 4 bases from V and 4 bases from J; bases unmatched to any gene: 9. Germline loops: CDR1 KGHSH, CDR2 LQKENI. Survey-level TCR-beta sequencing used DNA from CEF-cultured naive and memory CD4+ T cells. TCRdb's copy holds only in-frame clones and misses some; the assay was immunoSEQ multiplex PCR. The data hold 38,000 or so clones, with approximately 80% observed a single time. Study conclusions and caveats: According to naive versus memory sequencing, detected responses are memory recall, not newly primed.

The sample taken for sequencing was memory CD4+ T cells from PBMCs, cultured in vitro. The receptor was isolated from an adult with COVID-19. This sequence joins TRBV18 and TRBJ2-6; 8 bases align to TRBD1. The CDR3 spells CASSLNRGSKGANVLTF. The DNA of the CDR3 is TGTGCCAGCTCACTTAACAGGGGGAGCAAAGGGGCCAACGTCCTGACTTTC.